These 23 T cell receptor beta chains share one sample of origin, sequenced in a study of T cell changes during pregnancy in multiple sclerosis. Sequenced by immunoSEQ multiplex PCR; TCRdb stores in-frame clones only, minus some. Counted here are tens of thousands of clones, roughly 88% occurring once; the ten biggest clones make up over 7.5%. The sequencing here drew on peripheral blood, taken after pregnancy. The receptors stem from a female donor in good health, enrolled as a control in a pregnancy study.

The chain is built from TRBV2 and TRBJ1-5; 11 nucleotides agree with TRBD1. The ends lost 6 bases at V and 4 bases at J; junction bases unmatched: 2. The CDR3 length is 14 residues. Germline CDR1 is SNHLY and CDR2 is FYNNEI. CDR3 residues: CASRGQGANQPQHF. CDR3 nucleotide sequence: TGTGCCAGCAGAGGACAGGGGGCGAATCAGCCCCAGCATTTT.

The rearrangement uses TRBV11-3 and TRBJ1-1; a weak D match, TRBD1 (6 bases). Germline CDR1 is SGHNT and CDR2 is YENEEA. This CDR3 is built from 14 residues. The V end was cut by 5 bases, the J end by 3 bases, with 13 bases between. CDR3 in amino acids: CASSPGQPYTEAFF. CDR3 coding DNA: TGTGCCAGCAGCCCAGGACAGCCCTACACTGAAGCTTTCTTT.

The chain is built from TRBV30 and TRBJ1-2; D possibly corresponds to TRBD1 (6 bases). The germline V gene has CDR1 GTSNPN and CDR2 SVGIG (reference sequence). CDR3 length: 11 amino acids. Deletions cut 5 bases from V and 7 bases from J, with 11 bases between. The CDR3 reads CAWDYRAGYTF. CDR3 DNA: TGTGCCTGGGACTACAGGGCTGGCTACACCTTC.

This chain uses TRBV25-1 with TRBJ2-3; 8 bases align to TRBD2. The CDR3 sequence is 15 residues long. Germline V lookup: CDR1 MGHDK, CDR2 SYGVNS. The junction had 4 bases not matched to a gene; V was cut back by 1 base and J by 4 bases. For the CDR3, the DNA is TGTGCCAGCAGTGAATCCGGGGGGGGCTCAGATACGCAGTATTTT. Amino acids: CASSESGGGSDTQYF.

As for this clone: The same CDR3 is also encoded by other DNA sequences in this sample. V usage is TRBV27 and J usage is TRBJ2-7; 8 nucleotides line up with TRBD2. In germline, CDR1 is MNHEY, CDR2 SMNVEV (reference sequence). The CDR3 runs to 14 residues. V was clipped by 5 bases and J by 0 bases; unmatched bases: 3. CDR3 loop: CASSPGTSSYEQYF. CDR3 sequence (DNA): TGTGCCAGCAGTCCCGGGACTAGCTCCTACGAGCAGTACTTC.

The chain carries TRBV7-6 and TRBJ1-3; TRBD1 matches 7 bases. V trimming: 5 bases; J trimming: 0 bases; junction bases outside the gene matches: 7. This CDR3 has 16 residues. The germline gives CDR1 SGHVS, CDR2 FNYEAQ. In DNA form, the CDR3 reads TGTGCCAGCAGCGCCTTGGGACAGAACTCTGGAAACACCATATATTTT. Encoded protein: CASSALGQNSGNTIYF.

The sample holds one count of this clone. CDR3 sequence (DNA): TGCGCCAGCAGTGGAATTGGGCAGGGACTCACTGAAGCTTTCTTT. Translated, it gives CASSGIGQGLTEAFF. The rearrangement joins TRBV10-1 to TRBJ1-1; TRBD1 is a possible D gene (5 bases). Germline CDR1 and CDR2: WNHNN and SYGVQD (reference sequence). CDR3 length equals 15 residues. V was trimmed by 4 bases and J by 4 bases, leaving 16 bases between them.

The rearrangement links TRBV30 to TRBJ2-7; 8 bases map to TRBD2. The CDR3 is 13 amino acids. J was trimmed by 3 bases and V by 3 bases; bases with no gene match: 4. The germline V gene has CDR1 GTSNPN and CDR2 SVGIG (reference sequence). CDR3 sequence reads: CAWSGRAVYEQYF. CDR3 DNA sequence: TGTGCCTGGAGCGGGAGGGCCGTCTACGAGCAGTACTTC.

CDR3 loop: CASSYSNSLNYGYTF. In DNA form, the CDR3 reads TGTGCCAGCAGTTACTCGAATAGTCTTAACTATGGCTACACCTTC. The rearrangement links TRBV6-5 to TRBJ1-2, with D hard to call. Trimming took off 0 bases at V and 1 base at J, with 9 bases between the two ends. The CDR3 has 15 residues. The germline V gene has CDR1 MNHEY and CDR2 SVGAGI.

V and J are TRBV5-1 and TRBJ2-5; D might be TRBD1 (5 bases). The J call could be wrong; TRBJ2-7 is a better fit for the DNA end. Germline assignment: CDR1 SGHRS and CDR2 YFSETQ. The CDR3 is made up of 14 amino acids. The DNA for the CDR3 is TGCGCCAGCAGCAATACAGGCTTTACCTACGAGCAGTACTTC. Residues: CASSNTGFTYEQYF.

The CDR3 here is CASSFGGGFYGYTF. The CDR3 DNA reads as TGTGCCAGCAGTTTCGGGGGGGGGTTCTATGGCTACACCTTC. V and J are TRBV27 and TRBJ1-2, with D possibly matching TRBD1 (5 bases). Germline CDR1 reads MNHEY; CDR2 reads SMNVEV (reference sequence). Trimming took off 3 bases at V and 4 bases at J, with 12 bases between the two ends. This CDR3 spans 14 amino acids.

This clone was found a few times. The gene calls are TRBV7-2 and TRBJ1-1; 8 bases map to TRBD1. V shed 5 bases and J 11 bases; nucleotides not matched to a gene: 10. The CDR3 covers 13 residues. Per the germline V gene, CDR1 is SGHTA and CDR2 is FQGNSA. The DNA for the CDR3 is TGTGCCAGCAGCCCCGGCAGGGGGCGGGAGGCTTTCTTT. Its translation: CASSPGRGREAFF.

The rearrangement joins TRBV9 to TRBJ2-7; D might be TRBD2 (5 bases). CDR3 length equals 13 residues. Between the trimmed V and J ends, which lost 0 bases and 4 bases, there was a span of 8 bases. Germline CDR1 reads SGDLS; CDR2 reads YYNGEE. The CDR3 here is CASSVDGKYEQYF. The CDR3 region has the DNA TGTGCCAGCAGCGTAGACGGGAAATACGAGCAGTACTTC.

This clone was counted a single time. A read error may produce the germline difference seen at one junction end. The V gene is TRBV5-8, the J gene TRBJ1-2; maybe TRBD1 (6 bases). This CDR3 has 12 amino acids. From germline, CDR1 is SGHTS and CDR2 YDEGEE. DNA of the CDR3: TGTGCCAGCAGTTTGGGGACAAGTGGCTACACCTTC. Translating it yields CASSLGTSGYTF.

The gene calls are TRBV19 and TRBJ1-1; D gene uncertain. The CDR3 spans 11 residues. CDR1 LNHDA and CDR2 SQIVND come from the germline V gene (reference sequence). V lost 6 bases and J lost 4, with 6 bases in between. The CDR3 bases are TGTGCCAGTAGACGGGTCACTGAAGCTTTCTTT. Protein sequence: CASRRVTEAFF.

This clone appeared once. The rearrangement links TRBV2 to TRBJ2-4; tentatively, D is TRBD2 (5 bases). The CDR3 loop spans 12 amino acids. CDR1 SNHLY and CDR2 FYNNEI come from the germline V gene. Deletions cut 5 bases from V and 6 bases from J, with 8 bases between. Written as DNA, the CDR3 is TGTGCCAGCAGTCTAGGGAGAAACATTCAGTACTTC. As protein: CASSLGRNIQYF.

This clone was found once. The chain links TRBV6-5 to TRBJ1-4, with D possibly being TRBD1 (5 bases). V lost 3 bases, J lost 6 bases, and 8 bases lay in between. This CDR3 spans 13 amino acids. In germline, CDR1 is MNHEY, CDR2 SVGAGI. CDR3 loop: CASSYSGDEKLFF. CDR3 coding DNA: TGTGCCAGCAGTTATTCGGGGGATGAAAAACTGTTTTTT.

The CDR3 DNA follows: TGTGCCAGCAGCGTAGGGATAGCGGGGGCCTACGAGCAGTACTTC. It specifies CASSVGIAGAYEQYF. The chain has TRBV9 and TRBJ2-7, with 9 bases that match TRBD2. J lost 2 bases, V lost 0 bases, and 3 bases had no gene match. Germline CDR1 reads SGDLS; CDR2 reads YYNGEE. This CDR3 is 15 amino acids long.

This clone was observed a handful of times. The chain employs TRBV30 and TRBJ1-1, with D maybe TRBD1 (5 bases). Deletions cut 0 bases from V and 3 bases from J, with 8 bases between. Germline V gene lookup returns CDR1 GTSNPN and CDR2 SVGIG (reference sequence). The CDR3 has 13 amino acids. The CDR3 reads CAWSVSGDTEAFF. The CDR3 DNA follows: TGTGCCTGGAGTGTTTCGGGGGACACTGAAGCTTTCTTT.

This chain connects TRBV19 to TRBJ2-2; 7 bases match TRBD2. The CDR3 extends over 15 amino acids. With 6 bases clipped from V and 6 bases from J, the junction kept 10 bases outside the gene matches. Germline loops: CDR1 LNHDA, CDR2 SQIVND (reference sequence). CDR3 nucleotides: TGTGCCAGTAGCAGCGGGGCCACGGGGTCCGGGGAGCTGTTTTTT. It translates to CASSSGATGSGELFF.

The rearrangement uses TRBV29-1 and TRBJ1-1; 7 positions agree with TRBD1. This CDR3 is 13 amino acids long. In germline, CDR1 is SQVTM, CDR2 ANQGSEA. V was clipped by 6 bases and J by 4 bases; unmatched bases: 8. The CDR3 DNA sequence: TGCAGCGTGGAGGGGGCTTTGGTCACTGAAGCTTTCTTT. This sequence encodes CSVEGALVTEAFF.

V is TRBV6-6 and J is TRBJ1-5; a possible D gene is TRBD1 (5 bases). Germline CDR1 reads MNHNY; CDR2 reads SVGAGI (reference sequence). There are 16 residues in the CDR3. V lost 6 bases and J 2 bases, leaving 17 bases between the germline ends. CDR3 sequence (DNA): TGTGCCAGCAGAGTAGTCGGGGGATGGGGCAATCAGCCCCAGCATTTT. Translating it yields CASRVVGGWGNQPQHF.

The chain uses TRBV5-1 and TRBJ1-3, with 7 bases matching TRBD1. Germline V CDR1 and CDR2: SGHRS, YFSETQ. The CDR3 is 14 residues long. The ends lost 4 bases at V and 3 bases at J; junction bases unmatched: 4. For the CDR3, the DNA is TGCGCCAGCAGCGCAGGGGGGTTTGGAAACACCATATATTTT. This translates into CASSAGGFGNTIYF. The variable domain in full, with the rest retrieved from reference TRBV5-1 and TRBJ1-3, is KAGVTQTPRYLIKTRGQQVTLSCSPISGHRSVSWYQQTPGQGLQFLFEYFSETQRNKGNFPGRFSGRQFSNSRSEMNVSTLELGDSALYLCASSAGGFGNTIYFGEGSWLTVV.